This entry is about one T cell receptor (beta chain). The antigen is unknown. TCRdb keeps only in-frame clones here, not all; method: immunoSEQ multiplex PCR. Here the sample spans about 110,000 clones, around nine tenths being singletons. The data originate from a study of T cell responses to AZD1222 COVID-19 vaccine. General study findings and limits: A reported finding is that nearly half of spike-specific TCRs target unmutated variant regions. Spike-wide coverage was observed for vaccine-associated CD4 TCRs, with dominant responses at 160-218 and 743-854. Possibly, clonal diversity was underestimated; donors were largely white British and included more females.

V was cut by 3 bases and J by 4 bases, with 6 bases left in between. The germline V gene has CDR1 LNHDA and CDR2 SQIVND (reference sequence). This CDR3 has 13 residues. The source material was peripheral blood, sampled on day 0 of AZD1222 vaccination. The TCR was taken from an adult in good health. V gene TRBV19 combines with J gene TRBJ1-4; no clear D. This chain's CDR3 is CASSMGRNEKLFF. Written as DNA, the CDR3 is TGTGCCAGTAGTATGGGTCGTAATGAAAAACTGTTTTTT.